The 21 T cell receptor beta chains reported below all come from one sample, sequenced in a study of blood T cell repertoires in COVID-19. The protocol was immunoSEQ multiplex PCR, while the TCRdb copy is restricted to in-frame clones and leaves out a portion. The sample lists roughly 200,000 clones, more than 70% occurring once. What was sequenced was peripheral blood. These receptors came from a person between 65 and 79 years old with COVID-19, enrolled during active disease.

The rearrangement joins TRBV5-1 to TRBJ1-1; D ambiguous. This CDR3 has 14 residues. V lost 7 bases and J lost 1, with 14 bases in between. Germline assignment: CDR1 SGHRS and CDR2 YFSETQ. The CDR3 DNA reads TGCGCCAGCGGTCCGAGAATCGGGAACACTGAAGCTTTCTTT. It encodes CASGPRIGNTEAFF. Looking up the rest from reference TRBV5-1 and TRBJ1-1 gives the full variable domain: KAGVTQTPRYLIKTRGQQVTLSCSPISGHRSVSWYQQTPGQGLQFLFEYFSETQRNKGNFPGRFSGRQFSNSRSEMNVSTLELGDSALYLCASGPRIGNTEAFFGQGTRLTVV.

The gene calls are TRBV6-1 and TRBJ1-2; D not resolved. The CDR3 consists of 15 residues. In germline, CDR1 is MNHNS, CDR2 SASEGT. Trimming removed 2 bases from V and 4 bases from J, with 14 bases in between. In nucleotides, the CDR3 is TGTGCCAGCAGTGAAACGCCCGCCAGTCCCTATGGCTACACCTTC. Its protein product is CASSETPASPYGYTF.

This rearrangement joins TRBV15 to TRBJ1-3; 8 bases line up with TRBD1. Germline CDR1 reads LNHNV; CDR2 reads YYDKDF (reference sequence). V dropped 2 bases and J dropped 0; count of bases not matched to a gene: 3. The CDR3 is made up of 16 amino acids. This CDR3 is CATSRIGTGSGNTIYF. For the CDR3, the DNA is TGTGCCACCAGCAGAATCGGGACAGGCTCTGGAAACACCATATATTTT.

The chain couples TRBV7-2 to TRBJ2-3, with 11 bases matching TRBD1. The CDR3 totals 16 residues. Germline V lookup: CDR1 SGHTA, CDR2 FQGNSA. The V and J ends lost 7 bases and 4 bases, in that order; junction bases with no gene match: 10. CDR3 protein: CASKHNPGQGADTQYF. The DNA of the CDR3 is TGTGCCAGCAAGCACAACCCGGGACAGGGGGCAGATACGCAGTATTTT.

This sequence joins TRBV27 and TRBJ2-7; 7 nucleotides line up with TRBD2. The CDR3 length is 14 residues. CDR1 MNHEY and CDR2 SMNVEV come from the germline V gene (reference sequence). Trimming cost V 5 bases and J 4 bases; bases outside gene matches: 8. CDR3 sequence: CASSAGAGGYEQYF. The CDR3 DNA sequence: TGTGCCAGCAGTGCCGGGGCCGGGGGGTACGAGCAGTACTTC.

J is TRBJ2-7 and V is TRBV27, with 7 bases fitting TRBD1. Germline lookup yields CDR1 MNHEY and CDR2 SMNVEV (reference sequence). CDR3 length: 14 residues. After removal of 4 bases from V and 10 bases from J, the junction contained 13 bases not matched to a gene. This CDR3 reads CASSSSNSGTDQYF. CDR3 bases: TGTGCCAGCAGTTCATCGAATTCCGGGACAGATCAGTACTTC.

The chain has TRBV5-6 and TRBJ2-5; 7 bases fit TRBD2. Germline CDR1 is SGHDT and CDR2 is YYEEEE. The trim removed 4 bases at V and 1 base at J, leaving 7 bases unmatched. The CDR3 runs 15 residues. The CDR3 DNA follows: TGTGCCAGCAGCCCGGGACTATCCTCCCAAGAGACCCAGTACTTC. It encodes CASSPGLSSQETQYF. Full variable domain (remainder filled in from reference TRBV5-6 and TRBJ2-5): DAGVTQSPTHLIKTRGQQVTLRCSPKSGHDTVSWYQQALGQGPQFIFQYYEEEERQRGNFPDRFSGHQFPNYSSELNVNALLLGDSALYLCASSPGLSSQETQYFGPGTRLLVL.

CDR3 protein: CASSATGTPHYGYTF. In nucleotides, the CDR3 is TGTGCCAGCAGCGCAACCGGGACACCTCACTATGGCTACACCTTC. The chain uses TRBV9 and TRBJ1-2; D is perhaps TRBD1 (6 bases). V was cut by 3 bases and J by 3 bases, with 15 bases left in between. Germline CDR1 and CDR2: SGDLS and YYNGEE. This CDR3 is 15 amino acids long.

The sample holds a few counts of this clone. This chain links TRBV19 with TRBJ2-1, with 8 positions matching TRBD2. The CDR3 runs 19 residues. The V gene end was trimmed by 0 bases and the J gene end by 0 bases; junction bases not matched to a gene: 10. Germline CDR1 LNHDA, CDR2 SQIVND (reference sequence). CDR3: CASSIDDSGVSSSYNEQFF. In DNA, the CDR3 is TGTGCCAGTAGTATAGACGATAGCGGGGTGTCGAGCTCCTACAATGAGCAGTTCTTC. Based on the CDR3 plus reference TRBV19 and TRBJ2-1, the full variable domain is DGGITQSPKYLFRKEGQNVTLSCEQNLNHDAMYWYRQDPGQGLRLIYYSQIVNDFQKGDIAEGYSVSREKKESFPLTVTSAQKNPTAFYLCASSIDDSGVSSSYNEQFFGPGTRLTVL.

V is TRBV5-5 and J is TRBJ2-5; the D gene is possibly TRBD2 (5 bases). Trimming left V 6 bases short and J 1 base short, with 13 bases between. Per the germline V gene, CDR1 is SGHKS and CDR2 is YYEKEE (reference sequence). The CDR3 runs 14 residues. This chain's CDR3 is CASNLGGSQETQYF. CDR3 nucleotide sequence: TGTGCCAGCAACCTTGGAGGCAGCCAAGAGACCCAGTACTTC.

The chain employs TRBV4-1 and TRBJ2-7; weak D call: TRBD1 (5 bases). Trimming removed 1 base from V and 0 bases from J, with 19 bases in between. The CDR3 consists of 18 residues. The germline gives CDR1 MGHRA, CDR2 YSYEKL. The CDR3 coding sequence is TGCGCCAGCAGCCAAGGTTTAGGGGCCGCCAAAAACTCCTACGAGCAGTACTTC. Its translation: CASSQGLGAAKNSYEQYF.

This chain links TRBV28 with TRBJ1-2; tentatively, D is TRBD1 (5 bases). This CDR3 has 13 residues. The germline V gene has CDR1 MDHEN and CDR2 SYDVKM. V shed 0 bases and J shed 6 bases, with 8 bases lying between them. CDR3 amino acids: CASSLWRGDGYTF. Here the CDR3 DNA reads TGTGCCAGCAGTTTATGGCGGGGGGATGGCTACACCTTC.

The chain carries TRBV6-5 and TRBJ2-2; 10 positions agree with TRBD2. The CDR3 has 15 amino acids. The trim removed 6 bases at V and 1 base at J, leaving 2 bases unmatched. CDR1 and CDR2 (germline): MNHEY, SVGAGI. CDR3 loop: CASRLAGGNTGELFF. The CDR3 DNA reads as TGTGCCAGCAGATTAGCGGGAGGGAACACCGGGGAGCTGTTTTTT.

J is TRBJ2-3 and V is TRBV14; possibly TRBD2 for D (6 bases). This CDR3 is 15 amino acids long. Trimming shortened V by 0 bases and J by 3 bases, and 10 bases separated the two germline ends. Germline CDR1 is SGHDN and CDR2 is FVKESK. Here the CDR3 DNA reads TGTGCCAGCAGCCAAGAGATACGGGAGACAGATACGCAGTATTTT. Amino acids: CASSQEIRETDTQYF.

The genes are TRBV4-1 and TRBJ2-5; perhaps TRBD2 as D (5 bases). The CDR3 extends over 13 amino acids. Trimming took 2 bases from V and 3 from J, leaving 7 bases between them. Germline CDR1 is MGHRA and CDR2 is YSYEKL. DNA for the CDR3: TGCGCCAGCAGCCAATGGAGGAAAGAGACCCAGTACTTC. This gives the protein CASSQWRKETQYF.

The V gene is TRBV7-9, the J gene TRBJ1-2, with 9 bases that match TRBD1. With 4 bases clipped from V and 6 bases from J, the junction kept 6 bases outside the gene matches. CDR3 length: 14 residues. Germline-derived CDR1 and CDR2 are SEHNR and FQNEAQ (reference sequence). The CDR3 here is CASSSPGQGDGYTF. Written as DNA, the CDR3 is TGTGCCAGCAGCTCTCCGGGACAGGGAGATGGCTACACCTTC.

The V and J genes are TRBV9 and TRBJ1-5, with D hard to call. The germline V gene encodes CDR1 SGDLS and CDR2 YYNGEE. The CDR3 extends over 15 amino acids. Trimming cost V 0 bases and J 2 bases, with 9 bases left between them. CDR3 region: CASSVGPRGNQPQHF. The CDR3, as DNA: TGTGCCAGCAGCGTAGGCCCACGGGGCAATCAGCCCCAGCATTTT.

The chain carries TRBV19 and TRBJ2-1; TRBD2 is a possible D gene (6 bases). The germline V and J ends were trimmed by 6 bases and 3 bases, with 15 bases remaining between them. CDR1 is LNHDA, CDR2 SQIVND, per germline (reference sequence). The CDR3 covers 15 residues. The CDR3 protein is CASSSSGGFYNEQFF. In nucleotides, the CDR3 is TGTGCCAGTAGCAGTAGCGGAGGGTTCTACAATGAGCAGTTCTTC.

This clone showed up just a few times. This chain links TRBV27 with TRBJ1-4; no firm D call. CDR1 and CDR2 from the germline V gene are MNHEY and SMNVEV (reference sequence). V lost 5 bases to trimming and J lost 8 bases, with 21 bases between them. There are 16 residues in the CDR3. The CDR3 spells CASSPNPGYNAEKLFF. CDR3 sequence (DNA): TGTGCCAGCAGTCCAAATCCGGGGTACAACGCGGAAAAACTGTTTTTT.

The chain recombines TRBV2 with TRBJ1-1; D may be TRBD1 (5 bases). V was trimmed by 7 bases and J by 1 base, leaving 13 bases between them. This CDR3 region has 14 residues. Germline V CDR1 and CDR2: SNHLY, FYNNEI. The CDR3 DNA reads TGTGCCAGCATTGCCGGGGGGAAGAACACTGAAGCTTTCTTT. This sequence encodes CASIAGGKNTEAFF. The whole variable domain, remainder taken from reference TRBV2 and TRBJ1-1, is EPEVTQTPSHQVTQMGQEVILRCVPISNHLYFYWYRQILGQKVEFLVSFYNNEISEKSEIFDDQFSVERPDGSNFTLKIRSTKLEDSAMYFCASIAGGKNTEAFFGQGTRLTVV.

The V call is TRBV7-2, the J call TRBJ2-3, with 14 bases identical to TRBD2. The trim removed 4 bases at V and 8 bases at J, leaving 8 bases unmatched. The CDR3 is made up of 16 amino acids. Germline loops: CDR1 SGHTA, CDR2 FQGNSA. The chain's CDR3 is CASSSRLAGGVGTQYF. In DNA form, the CDR3 reads TGTGCCAGCAGCTCCCGACTAGCGGGAGGGGTGGGTACGCAGTATTTT.